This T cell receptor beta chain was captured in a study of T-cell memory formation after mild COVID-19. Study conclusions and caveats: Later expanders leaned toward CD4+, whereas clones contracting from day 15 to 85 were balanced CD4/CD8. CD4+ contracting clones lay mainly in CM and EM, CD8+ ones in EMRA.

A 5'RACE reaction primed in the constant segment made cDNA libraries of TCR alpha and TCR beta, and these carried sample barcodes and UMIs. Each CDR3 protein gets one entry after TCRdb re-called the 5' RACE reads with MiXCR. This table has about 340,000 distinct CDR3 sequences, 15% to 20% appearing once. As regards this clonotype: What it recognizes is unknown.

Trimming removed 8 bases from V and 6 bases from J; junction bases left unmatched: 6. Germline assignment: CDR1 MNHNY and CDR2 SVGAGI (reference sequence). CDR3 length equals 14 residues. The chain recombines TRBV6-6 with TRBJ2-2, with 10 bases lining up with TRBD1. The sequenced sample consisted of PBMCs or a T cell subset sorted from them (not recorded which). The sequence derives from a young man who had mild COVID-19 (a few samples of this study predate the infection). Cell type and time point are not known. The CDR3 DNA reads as TGTGCCAGCGGGGGACAGGGGCTGGCCGGGGAGCTGTTTTTT. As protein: CASGGQGLAGELFF.